A single sample is the source of the 6 T cell receptor beta chains below, sequenced in a study of OX40 agonist ivuxolimab in advanced cancers. Measured with immunoSEQ multiplex PCR; TCRdb has only the in-frame clones, and not every one. Of under 85,000 clones in the sample, around 87% were seen once. The input for sequencing was CD4+ or CD8+ T cells sorted from blood, taken in a trial of the OX40 agonist ivuxolimab. Every receptor here comes from an adult with an advanced solid tumor such as melanoma, head and neck, liver or kidney cancer.

For the CDR3, the DNA is TGTGCCAGCAGCTTGGGTAGCGGGGGTGGGTATGAGCAGTTCTTC. It yields the protein CASSLGSGGGYEQFF. V gene TRBV5-4 combines with J gene TRBJ2-1, with TRBD2 matching 9 bases. The ends lost 0 bases at V and 8 bases at J; junction bases unmatched: 6. Germline CDR1 is SGHNT and CDR2 is YYREEE (reference sequence). The CDR3 consists of 15 residues.

The V call is TRBV5-1, the J call TRBJ2-1; TRBD1 or TRBD2 may be the D gene (6 bases each). V lost 1 base, J lost 7 bases, and 9 bases lay in between. The CDR3 has 13 amino acids. CDR1 SGHRS and CDR2 YFSETQ come from the germline V gene. CDR3 nucleotides: TGCGCCAGCAGCTTGACAGGGAGGAATGAGCAGTTCTTC. Its protein product is CASSLTGRNEQFF.

This chain links TRBV27 with TRBJ2-3; either TRBD1 or TRBD2 may fit D (5 bases each). The V end was cut by 2 bases, the J end by 4 bases, with 10 bases between. CDR3 length equals 14 residues. Germline CDR1 and CDR2: MNHEY and SMNVEV (reference sequence). CDR3 nucleotides: TGTGCCAGCAGTTTAAGGCAGGGAGCAGATACGCAGTATTTT. This sequence encodes CASSLRQGADTQYF.

The V gene is TRBV6-5, the J gene TRBJ2-3, with D possibly matching TRBD1 (6 bases). Germline V CDR1 and CDR2: MNHEY, SVGAGI. V was clipped by 0 bases and J by 5 bases, with 12 bases between them. CDR3 length: 15 residues. The CDR3 reads CASSYSVGGIDTQYF. In nucleotides, the CDR3 is TGTGCCAGCAGTTACTCAGTAGGGGGTATAGATACGCAGTATTTT.

The V gene is TRBV19, the J gene TRBJ2-5, with D uncertain. CDR3 length: 16 amino acids. V was shortened by 7 bases and J by 5 bases, with 23 bases between the two germline ends. CDR1 is LNHDA and CDR2 is SQIVND in the germline V gene (reference sequence). Here the CDR3 DNA reads TGTGCCAGTACGAATTCTTATAGTACAGTGTCGGAGACCCAGTACTTC. It encodes CASTNSYSTVSETQYF.

The J gene is TRBJ1-1, the V gene TRBV7-3; D remains unclear. The CDR3 consists of 13 residues. Germline assignment: CDR1 SGHTA and CDR2 FQGTGA. Trimming shortened V by 4 bases and J by 1 base, and 7 bases separated the two germline ends. The CDR3, as DNA: TGTGCCAGCAGCTATGATGGGAACACTGAAGCTTTCTTT. Its protein is CASSYDGNTEAFF.